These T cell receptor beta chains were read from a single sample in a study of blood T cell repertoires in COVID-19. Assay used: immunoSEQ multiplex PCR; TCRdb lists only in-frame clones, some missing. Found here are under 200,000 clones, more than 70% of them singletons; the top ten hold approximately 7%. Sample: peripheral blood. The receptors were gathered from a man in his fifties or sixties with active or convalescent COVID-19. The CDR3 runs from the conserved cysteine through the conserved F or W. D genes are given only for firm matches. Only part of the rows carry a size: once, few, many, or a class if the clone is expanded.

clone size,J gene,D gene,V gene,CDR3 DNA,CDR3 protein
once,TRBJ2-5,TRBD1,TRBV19,TGTGCCAGTAACGCAGGGGGCGAAGAGACCCAGTACTTC,CASNAGGEETQYF
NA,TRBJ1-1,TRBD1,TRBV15,TGTGCCACCAGCAGAGATTTAACAGGGGGTGGTGAAGCTTTCTTT,CATSRDLTGGGEAFF
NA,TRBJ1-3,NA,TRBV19,TGTGCCAGTAGTACCATGGTGGGGGGAGCAAACACCATATATTTT,CASSTMVGGANTIYF
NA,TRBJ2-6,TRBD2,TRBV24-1,TGTGCCACCAGTGACCCCCGACGGGGGGGATCTGGGGCCAACGTCCTGACTTTC,CATSDPRRGGSGANVLTF
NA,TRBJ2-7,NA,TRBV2,TGTGCCAGTGAAACCGGGGGACAGACCTACGAGCAGTACTTC,CASETGGQTYEQYF
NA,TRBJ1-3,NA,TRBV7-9,TGTGCCAGCAGCTCCGGACAGTACTCTGGAAACACCATATATTTT,CASSSGQYSGNTIYF
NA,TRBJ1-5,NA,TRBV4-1,TGCGCCAGCAGCCAAGAAGTGTACAGTTATAGCAATCAGCCCCAGCATTTT,CASSQEVYSYSNQPQHF
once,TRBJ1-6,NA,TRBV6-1,TGTGCCAGCAGTGAAGCGCGAAGCTCACCCCTCCACTTT,CASSEARSSPLHF
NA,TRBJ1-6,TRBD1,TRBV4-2,TGTGCCAGCAGCCAAACAGCAGGGGGCCCGAATTCACCCCTCCACTTT,CASSQTAGGPNSPLHF
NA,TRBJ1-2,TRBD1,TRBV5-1,TGCGCCAGCAGCGATTGGACAGGTCGAAATGGCTACACCTTC,CASSDWTGRNGYTF
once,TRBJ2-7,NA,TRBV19,TGTGCCAGTAATCCCGGACAGACCGCAGGGGAGCAGTACTTC,CASNPGQTAGEQYF
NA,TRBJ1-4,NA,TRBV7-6,TGTGCCAGCAGCTTAGGAGGAGCATTTCCGAATGAAAAACTGTTTTTT,CASSLGGAFPNEKLFF
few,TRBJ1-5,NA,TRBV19,TGTGCCAGTAGTGAAGACAGGCGTCAGCCCCAGCATTTT,CASSEDRRQPQHF
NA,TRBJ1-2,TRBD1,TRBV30,TGTGCCTGGGGGGACAGCGCAACCTATGGCTACACCTTC,CAWGDSATYGYTF
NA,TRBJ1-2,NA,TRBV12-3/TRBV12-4,TGTGCCAGCAGCCAAAGGGGGAGGGACGTCACCTTC,CASSQRGRDVTF
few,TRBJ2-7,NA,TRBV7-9,TGTGCCAGCAGCTTCGAGGCTCGGGGGCAGTACTTC,CASSFEARGQYF
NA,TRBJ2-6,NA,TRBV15,TGTGCCACCAGCAGAGATAAGAGTACTGGGGCCAACGTCCTGACTTTC,CATSRDKSTGANVLTF
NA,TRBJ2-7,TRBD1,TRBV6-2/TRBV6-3,TGTGCCAGCAGTTATCCGGACAGGGGGCTATACGAGCAGTACTTC,CASSYPDRGLYEQYF